This TCR beta chain came from a study of vaccination and CD4 T cells after COVID-19. Study overall: Blood was drawn a median roughly 68 days post second dose, range 14 to 241.

In this sample, this clonotype turned up a few times. What it binds is not known. CD4+ T cells that had been cultured provided DNA sequenced with the Oncomine TCR Beta short-read assay. Cultured CD4+ T cells yielded the extracted genomic DNA. TCRdb reprocessed the PCR reads with MiXCR, giving one entry per CDR3 protein. The sample consists of roughly 15,000 distinct CDR3 sequences, about two fifths of them appearing once. The treatment: approximately nine-day PBMC culture with coronavirus spike peptide pools or control peptides (ViraFEST assay). In the ViraFEST assay, peptide-pool expansion preceded TCR sequencing of expanded clonotypes. Cultures of PBMCs, a few million per well, were set up with about 9.4 IU/ml IL-2 and roughly 10 ug/ml peptide pools. Germline-derived CDR1 and CDR2 are DFQATT and SNEGSKA (reference sequence). V trimming: 2 bases; J trimming: 3 bases; junction bases outside the gene matches: 9. This CDR3 comprises 15 residues.

The source material was CD4+ T cells from blood, cultured in vitro. The chain is built from TRBV20-1 and TRBJ2-5, with 7 nucleotides matching TRBD2. This receptor was obtained from a human donor who had recovered from COVID-19. The CDR3 sequence: CSARLPLASEETQYF. As DNA, the CDR3 is TGCAGTGCTAGATTACCACTAGCGTCAGAAGAGACCCAGTACTTC.